What follows are 17 T cell receptor beta chains derived from one specimen sequenced in a study of shared clonotypes between healthy human individuals. Clones were read by immunoSEQ multiplex PCR, and TCRdb kept only the in-frame ones, dropping some. The sample holds over a million clones; 96% are singletons and the top ten take roughly 1.2%. The sample comprised naive CD4+ T cells sorted from blood. Described subset: CD45RA+ positively selected. These receptors came from a man aged 25-40 years in good health.

The chain has TRBV4-1 and TRBJ2-7; D is unresolved. V was clipped by 5 bases and J by 3 bases, with 17 bases between them. CDR1 MGHRA and CDR2 YSYEKL come from the germline V gene. The CDR3 contains 15 residues. The CDR3 bases are TGCGCCAGCAGCGCCACCACGGACGGGCTCTACGAGCAGTACTTC. This gives the protein CASSATTDGLYEQYF.

This clone was recorded a few times. The sample has other DNA sequences that encode this CDR3 too. V usage is TRBV18 and J usage is TRBJ2-5; D gene unclear. From germline, CDR1 is KGHSH and CDR2 LQKENI. Trimming shortened V by 3 bases and J by 0 bases, and 5 bases separated the two germline ends. The CDR3 spans 13 residues. The CDR3 DNA follows: TGTGCCAGCTCACCCCAGTACCAAGAGACCCAGTACTTC. This encodes CASSPQYQETQYF.

The chain uses TRBV14 and TRBJ2-3; the D gene could be TRBD1 or TRBD2 (5 bases each). Germline V gene sequence: CDR1 SGHDN, CDR2 FVKESK. Trimming pared 2 bases from V and 9 bases from J, leaving 15 bases between. The CDR3 runs to 14 residues. The CDR3 nucleotides read TGTGCCAGCAGCCAAAGTTGGGGGATTGGGACGCAGTATTTT. Translating gives CASSQSWGIGTQYF. The complete variable domain, with remaining parts taken from reference TRBV14 and TRBJ2-3, reads EAGVTQFPSHSVIEKGQTVTLRCDPISGHDNLYWYRRVMGKEIKFLLHFVKESKQDESGMPNNRFLAERTGGTYSTLKVQPAELEDSGVYFCASSQSWGIGTQYFGPGTRLTVL.

The V and J genes are TRBV19 and TRBJ2-7, with D possibly TRBD2 on 6 matching bases. V lost 4 bases and J lost 0, with 16 bases in between. The CDR3 is 16 amino acids. Per germline, CDR1 LNHDA and CDR2 SQIVND (reference sequence). CDR3 sequence reads: CASSTAGLSYSYEQYF. The CDR3 nucleotides are TGTGCCAGTAGTACGGCGGGACTCTCCTACTCCTACGAGCAGTACTTC.

The chain recombines TRBV29-1 with TRBJ2-7; D unresolved. Germline V gene lookup returns CDR1 SQVTM and CDR2 ANQGSEA. The CDR3 consists of 14 residues. V was pared by 6 bases and J by 6 bases, with 21 bases between. The CDR3 reads CSVPLILTNPEQYF. CDR3 nucleotides: TGCAGCGTCCCCCTCATACTCACCAATCCCGAGCAGTACTTC.

The gene calls are TRBV19 and TRBJ2-7; 10 nucleotides line up with TRBD2. After removal of 4 bases from V and 3 bases from J, the junction contained 15 bases not matched to a gene. Germline-derived CDR1 and CDR2 are LNHDA and SQIVND (reference sequence). The CDR3 runs 18 residues. CDR3 region: CASSSKRGRLAGDYEQYF. CDR3 in DNA: TGTGCCAGTAGTAGCAAAAGGGGCAGGCTAGCGGGAGACTACGAGCAGTACTTC.

The V call is TRBV6-6, the J call TRBJ2-3; 8 bases align to TRBD2. V shed 0 bases and J 2 bases; nucleotides not matched to a gene: 4. CDR1 and CDR2 (germline): MNHNY, SVGAGI (reference sequence). CDR3 length: 16 amino acids. In nucleotides, the CDR3 is TGTGCCAGCAGTTACTCGGGGCGGGAGGCCACAGATACGCAGTATTTT. Its protein product is CASSYSGREATDTQYF.

To note about this clone: The sample has other DNA sequences that encode this CDR3 too. J is TRBJ1-5 and V is TRBV19, with 7 bases lining up with TRBD1. Germline V gene data show CDR1 as LNHDA and CDR2 as SQIVND (reference sequence). The CDR3 is 15 amino acids. V was clipped by 3 bases and J by 2 bases; unmatched bases: 4. The CDR3 DNA follows: TGTGCCAGTAGTATTTCCAGGGGGGGCAATCAGCCCCAGCATTTT. Protein product: CASSISRGGNQPQHF.

This clone appeared once. The V gene is TRBV6-8, the J gene TRBJ2-3; D perhaps matches TRBD1 (5 bases). The V gene's germline CDR1 is MNHGY and CDR2 SAAAGT. This CDR3 comprises 12 residues. The V gene lost 10 bases and the J gene lost 0 bases, with 8 bases spanning the gap. CDR3: CAISGSTDTQYF. CDR3 nucleotide sequence: TGTGCCATCTCAGGGAGCACAGATACGCAGTATTTT.

This clone was counted a single time. Different DNA sequences within this sample yield the same CDR3. The gene calls are TRBV28 and TRBJ1-2, with TRBD1 matching over 11 bases. The CDR3 has 14 residues. CDR1 is MDHEN and CDR2 is SYDVKM in the germline V gene. V lost 2 bases, J lost 5 bases, and 1 base stayed unmatched. The CDR3 loop is CASSLGTGGYGYTF. CDR3 DNA sequence: TGTGCCAGCAGTTTAGGGACAGGGGGATATGGCTACACCTTC.

The chain combines TRBV28 with TRBJ2-2; 8 bases match TRBD2. The CDR3 is 18 amino acids. The V segment lost 8 bases and the J segment 2 bases; nucleotides outside the gene matches: 16. Germline CDR1 reads MDHEN; CDR2 reads SYDVKM. CDR3 in DNA: TGTGCCAGCCAGGCGGGGGGTTCGGGACTCATTAACACCGGGGAGCTGTTTTTT. Translating it yields CASQAGGSGLINTGELFF.

The V gene is TRBV4-2, the J gene TRBJ2-1, with TRBD2 matching 14 bases. J gave up 8 bases and V 3 bases, and 12 bases lay outside the gene matches. Germline assignment: CDR1 LGHNA and CDR2 YNFKEQ. The CDR3 is 18 residues long. In DNA form, the CDR3 reads TGTGCCAGCAGCCACGGGACTAGCGGGAGTTCTCTCTGGGATGAGCAGTTCTTC. Residues: CASSHGTSGSSLWDEQFF.

V usage is TRBV2 and J usage is TRBJ2-7; 9 nucleotides agree with TRBD1. Trimming removed 7 bases from V and 6 bases from J; junction bases left unmatched: 10. The CDR3 length is 14 residues. Germline V gene lookup returns CDR1 SNHLY and CDR2 FYNNEI. The CDR3 is CASIPGTGKSEQYF. The CDR3 nucleotides are TGTGCCAGCATCCCCGGGACAGGGAAATCCGAGCAGTACTTC.

This chain links TRBV6-6 with TRBJ2-7; 9 bases are shared with TRBD1. The trim removed 5 bases at V and 4 bases at J, leaving 9 bases unmatched. CDR1 is MNHNY, CDR2 SVGAGI, per germline (reference sequence). The CDR3 is 15 residues long. The CDR3 loop reads CASSTGQGRSYEQYF. The CDR3, as DNA: TGTGCCAGCAGTACGGGACAGGGACGGTCATACGAGCAGTACTTC.

The chain recombines TRBV5-1 with TRBJ2-5; 7 bases align to TRBD1. Per the germline V gene, CDR1 is SGHRS and CDR2 is YFSETQ. The CDR3 runs to 15 residues. V lost 4 bases and J lost 5; bases outside the gene matches: 11. CDR3 sequence reads: CASSPPRTGRETQYF. As DNA, the CDR3 is TGCGCCAGCAGCCCCCCGCGGACAGGCCGGGAGACCCAGTACTTC.

The V call is TRBV18, the J call TRBJ2-3, with D uncertain. CDR1 and CDR2 (germline): KGHSH, LQKENI. V was clipped by 4 bases and J by 0 bases, with 14 bases between them. There are 16 residues in the CDR3. CDR3 sequence: CASSLQGATSTDTQYF. As DNA, the CDR3 is TGTGCCAGCTCACTTCAAGGAGCCACCAGCACAGATACGCAGTATTTT.

This chain joins TRBV30 and TRBJ2-7; D possibly uses TRBD1 or TRBD2 (5 bases each). This CDR3 spans 16 amino acids. V was trimmed by 1 base and J by 0 bases, leaving 16 bases between them. CDR1 and CDR2 from the germline V gene are GTSNPN and SVGIG (reference sequence). CDR3 DNA sequence: TGTGCCTGGAGTGGGACCCCTATTGGGGGCTCCTACGAGCAGTACTTC. It codes for CAWSGTPIGGSYEQYF.